The 14 T cell receptor beta chains given below trace back to one sample, sequenced in a study of tumor-infiltrating lymphocytes in primary liver carcinoma. Unsorted bulk tissue (roughly 17-32 mg) underwent RNA and DNA co-extraction. With a constant-region primer, TCR beta cDNA was made from around 520 ng of total RNA. Nested multiplex PCR, run for three rounds with slightly modified ARM-PCR, yielded TCR beta libraries. Researchers ran the first two PCR rounds for approximately 10 cycles each with TRBV1-TRBV30 forward primers and a C-beta reverse primer. TCRdb re-called the multiplex PCR reads through MiXCR, storing one row per CDR3 protein. Seen here are 150,000 to 200,000 distinct CDR3 sequences, 85% observed once, and the top ten hold about a sixth. Sequences were obtained from tumor tissue from primary liver carcinoma. The receptors shown here come from a man aged 40-55 years with primary liver carcinoma and hepatitis B virus infection.

Remarks on this clonotype: One junction end does not reproduce the germline sequence, and a read error may be involved. The CDR3 reads CASTFPGSNGTKNIQYF. In nucleotides, the CDR3 is TGTGCCAGCACCTTTCCCGGGAGTAACGGGACCAAAAACATTCAATACTTC. V usage is TRBV11-1 and J usage is TRBJ2-4; TRBD2 is a possible D gene (6 bases). Germline V CDR1 and CDR2: SGHAT, FQDESV (reference sequence). This CDR3 is 17 amino acids long.

As to this clonotype: In this CDR3 the conserved last residue, phenylalanine or tryptophan, is missing, so a read error is likely. Because the CDR3's place on the DNA is in doubt, the DNA is left out and the CDR3 is given as listed by TCRdb. CDR3 in amino acids: CASSWGRGAHFL. This chain joins TRBV5-8 and TRBJ2-1; the table's TRBD2 call for D was not verified on the DNA. Germline V gene lookup returns CDR1 SGHTS and CDR2 YDEGEE. The CDR3 length equals 12 residues, ends included.

In regard to this clonotype: Since the CDR3 does not end with the conserved phenylalanine or tryptophan, this likely comes from a read error. The rearrangement uses TRBV29-1 and TRBJ1-1, with 8 nucleotides matching TRBD1. This CDR3 is 15 amino acids long. Germline loops: CDR1 SQVTM, CDR2 ANQGSEA. This CDR3 is CSGGQEDYQNTGAFS. The CDR3 bases are TGCAGCGGGGGACAGGAAGATTATCAGAACACTGGAGCTTTCTCT.

This clonotype has a single count. V is TRBV6-6 and J is TRBJ1-1, with a tentative D call TRBD1 (5 bases). V was cut by 7 bases and J by 2 bases, with 11 bases left in between. The CDR3 loop spans 13 amino acids. CDR1 and CDR2 from the germline V gene are MNHNY and SVGAGI (reference sequence). CDR3 DNA sequence: TGTGCCAGCATTTTCCAGGGCAACACTGAAGCTTTCTTT. It is translated as CASIFQGNTEAFF.

About this clonotype itself: One end of the junction varies from germline; a read error may be responsible. This sequence joins TRBV11-1 and TRBJ2-5; weak D call: TRBD2 (5 bases). The CDR3 loop spans 12 amino acids. The germline V gene encodes CDR1 SGHAT and CDR2 FQDESV (reference sequence). The CDR3 sequence: CAGSLRGKAQYF. CDR3 in DNA: TGTGCCGGCAGCTTAAGAGGGAAGGCCCAATACTTC.

Of note for this clonotype: This CDR3 fails to terminate in the conserved phenylalanine or tryptophan, so it likely reflects a read error. It is unclear where the CDR3 begins or ends on the DNA, so no DNA is shown, and the CDR3 is as TCRdb lists it. The chain links TRBV11-2 to TRBJ2-5; the D segment call TRBD2 is taken from the table without a DNA check. In germline, CDR1 is SGHAT, CDR2 FQNNGV. The CDR3 totals 18 residues, both ends included. CDR3 in amino acids: CASSPSSIQGTARETQYL.

This clonotype was recorded only once. This chain connects TRBV29-1 to TRBJ2-5; tentatively, D is TRBD1 (6 bases). CDR1 is SQVTM, CDR2 ANQGSEA, per germline. The length of the CDR3 is 12 residues. The CDR3 sequence is CIVPQGLTTQYF. In DNA form, the CDR3 reads TGCATCGTGCCACAGGGATTGACGACCCAGTACTTC.

As regards this clonotype: A read error may account for a junction end that differs from germline. The V and J genes are TRBV28 and TRBJ2-5; 7 bases fit TRBD2. The germline V gene has CDR1 MDHEN and CDR2 SYDVKM. This CDR3 spans 14 amino acids. The CDR3 loop is CTSKPGLSGGTQYF. Here the CDR3 DNA reads TGTACCAGCAAACCGGGACTATCGGGAGGGACCCAGTACTTC.

The chain links TRBV5-1 to TRBJ1-2; 10 nucleotides line up with TRBD1. Germline values: CDR1 SGHRS, CDR2 YFSETQ. The CDR3 totals 14 residues. V was pared by 5 bases and J by 3 bases, with 4 bases of the junction left unmatched. The CDR3 nucleotides are TGCGCCAGCAGTACTGGACAGGGGGACTATGGCTACACCTTC. This sequence encodes CASSTGQGDYGYTF.

A word on this clonotype: One end of the junction is discordant with germline, which a read error may explain. The gene calls are TRBV29-1 and TRBJ2-3; 13 bases are shared with TRBD2. This CDR3 has 16 residues. Germline V gene sequence: CDR1 SQVTM, CDR2 ANQGSEA. The CDR3 bases are TGCAGCGTTGACGGGACTAGCGGGGTCGGAACAGATACGCAGCAATTT. Protein: CSVDGTSGVGTDTQQF.

As regards this clonotype: A junction end diverges from the germline sequence, so it may reflect a read error. The chain has TRBV4-3 and TRBJ2-7, with D possibly being TRBD2 (7 bases). This CDR3 is built from 12 residues. CDR1 and CDR2 from the germline V gene are LGHNA and YSLEER. The CDR3 sequence: CARSQGGGVQYF. CDR3 coding DNA: TGTGCCAGGAGCCAGGGAGGGGGAGTGCAGTACTTC.

The chain couples TRBV12-3 or TRBV12-4 to TRBJ2-5; TRBD1 is a possible D gene (5 bases). Trimming shortened V by 7 bases and J by 7 bases, and 16 bases separated the two germline ends. This CDR3 is built from 13 residues. The CDR3 region is CASTWGQGRTQYF. Written as DNA, the CDR3 is TGTGCCAGCACTTGGGGTCAGGGAAGGACCCAGTACTTC.

This clonotype was detected ten times or more. The genes are TRBV29-1 and TRBJ2-5; D is unresolved. Germline V lookup: CDR1 SQVTM, CDR2 ANQGSEA. The CDR3 is made up of 13 amino acids. V was clipped by 6 bases and J by 5 bases, with 16 bases between them. The DNA of the CDR3 is TGCAGCGTGGCCGGCCCCAGGTCCGAGACCCAGTACTTC. Translated, it gives CSVAGPRSETQYF. The whole variable domain, filled in from reference TRBV29-1 and TRBJ2-5, reads SAVISQKPSRDICQRGTSLTIQCQVDSQVTMMFWYRQQPGQSLTLIATANQGSEATYESGFVIDKFPISRPNLTFSTLTVSNMSPEDSSIYLCSVAGPRSETQYFGPGTRLLVL.

The table lists this clonotype with a few counts. The V gene is TRBV6-6, the J gene TRBJ2-5; D is uncertain. Trimming cost V 9 bases and J 4 bases, with 12 bases left between them. The CDR3 length is 12 residues. Germline loops: CDR1 MNHNY, CDR2 SVGAGI (reference sequence). This CDR3 is CASSLTIETQYF. The CDR3 bases are TGTGCCAGTAGCTTGACGATAGAGACCCAGTACTTC.